This T cell receptor (beta chain) derives from a study of blood T cell repertoires in COVID-19. Study-wide background: The study drew acute and convalescent COVID-19 samples from the United States, Italy and Spain.

The study drew participants aged 18 to 89 years from about two dozen US areas. Cohort assignment relied on participant-reported clinical history. This clone appeared a single time. Method: immunoSEQ multiplex PCR; TCRdb's copy keeps in-frame clones and lacks some. The sample holds about 220,000 clones, almost 90% seen once. The source is a woman in her 50s with acute COVID-19. The sequenced material came from PBMCs or T cells enriched from blood (not recorded which).

The CDR3 reads CASSLTSLLAGGPQYF. CDR3 DNA sequence: TGTGCCAGCAGCTTAACGTCGTTACTAGCGGGAGGGCCGCAGTACTTC. The V and J genes are TRBV7-3 and TRBJ2-7; 13 bases align to TRBD2. With V trimmed by 0 bases and J by 9 bases, 8 bases remained unmatched. The CDR3 covers 16 residues. CDR1 and CDR2 from the germline V gene are SGHTA and FQGTGA.